This TCR beta chain comes out of a study of blood T cell repertoires in COVID-19. Background on the study: Some COVID-19 samples were acute and others convalescent; all came from the United States, Italy and Spain. PBMCs, B-cell-depleted T cells, or T cells were the source of the cDNA or gDNA that made up the material.

The cohort comprised adults aged roughly 18 to 90 years residing in about two dozen US areas. Clinical history as reported by participants underpinned cohort assignment. The repertoire was sequenced with immunoSEQ multiplex PCR; TCRdb's copy has only in-frame clones and lacks some. Among around 330,000 clones, about 89% were seen once, and the ten largest hold around 4.8%. With V trimmed by 4 bases and J by 7 bases, 14 bases remained unmatched. The CDR3 loop spans 17 amino acids. Germline V gene sequence: CDR1 MGHDK, CDR2 SYGVNS. This receptor was taken from a man aged 55 to 70 who had recovered from COVID-19. The V call is TRBV25-1, the J call TRBJ1-5; 9 nucleotides line up with TRBD1. The sequenced sample was PBMCs or T cells enriched from blood (not recorded which). In nucleotides, the CDR3 is TGTGCCAGCAGTGGCGGCCCCGGGACAGGGTTGTCCCAGCCCCAGCATTTT. Translated: CASSGGPGTGLSQPQHF.